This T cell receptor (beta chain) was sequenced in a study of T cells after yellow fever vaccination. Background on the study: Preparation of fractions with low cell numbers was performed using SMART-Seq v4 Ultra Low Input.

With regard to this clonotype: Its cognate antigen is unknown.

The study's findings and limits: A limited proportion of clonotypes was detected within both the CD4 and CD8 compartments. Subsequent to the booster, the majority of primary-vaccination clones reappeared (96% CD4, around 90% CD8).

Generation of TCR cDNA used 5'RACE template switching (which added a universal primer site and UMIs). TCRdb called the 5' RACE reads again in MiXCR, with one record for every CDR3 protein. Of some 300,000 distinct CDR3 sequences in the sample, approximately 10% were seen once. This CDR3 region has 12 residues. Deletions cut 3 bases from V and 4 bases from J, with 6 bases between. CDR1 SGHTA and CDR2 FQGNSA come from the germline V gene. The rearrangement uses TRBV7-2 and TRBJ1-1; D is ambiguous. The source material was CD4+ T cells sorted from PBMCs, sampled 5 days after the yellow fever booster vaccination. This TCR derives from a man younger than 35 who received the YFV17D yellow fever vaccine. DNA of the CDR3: TGTGCCAGCAGCTTGACCGCCACTGAAGCTTTCTTT. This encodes CASSLTATEAFF.